This is a list of T cell receptor beta chains from one sample in a study of T-cell reconstitution after alpha-beta-depleted transplantation in children. TCRdb ran MiXCR on the PCR reads and lists one entry per CDR3 protein. The sample carries 450,000 to 600,000 distinct CDR3 sequences, 8% to 11% recorded once. Material: PBMCs, obtained before TCRalphabeta/CD19-depleted stem cell transplant. The receptors were gathered from a child between 2 and 9 years old with inherited bone marrow failure, due to receive a stem cell transplant. CDR3s include the opening cysteine and the closing phenylalanine or tryptophan. The order of the fields is J gene, clone size, V gene, D gene, CDR3 DNA, CDR3 protein. A D gene is named only where the DNA matches it firmly. Clone size is stated in some rows and not others, as once, few, many or a class when expanded.

j_call: TRBJ2-7; clone_size: many; v_call: TRBV29-1; d_call: NA; cdr3_nt: TGCAGCGTTGGAAGGGGGTCCTACGAGCAGTACTTC; cdr3_aa: CSVGRGSYEQYF
j_call: TRBJ2-1; clone_size: many; v_call: TRBV12-3/TRBV12-4; d_call: NA; cdr3_nt: TGTGCCAGCATCTCCGACTCCTACAATGAGCAGTTCTTC; cdr3_aa: CASISDSYNEQFF
j_call: TRBJ2-2; clone_size: many; v_call: TRBV6-5; d_call: TRBD1; cdr3_nt: TGTGCCAGCAGTTTTATTGCCGGGACAGGGCCCACCGGGGAGCTGTTTTTT; cdr3_aa: CASSFIAGTGPTGELFF
j_call: TRBJ2-6; clone_size: NA; v_call: TRBV3-1; d_call: TRBD2; cdr3_nt: TGTGCCAGCAGCCCGGGACTAGCGGGCAACTCTGGGGCCAACGTCCTGACTTTC; cdr3_aa: CASSPGLAGNSGANVLTF
j_call: TRBJ1-3; clone_size: NA; v_call: TRBV18; d_call: NA; cdr3_nt: TGTGCCAGCTCACTTCCTGACGGGGGTGAACACACCATATATTTT; cdr3_aa: CASSLPDGGEHTIYF
j_call: TRBJ1-5; clone_size: many; v_call: TRBV4-2; d_call: NA; cdr3_nt: TGTGCCAGCAGCCTCCAAAAACTGGGGGGTTCGGGTCAGCCCCAGCATTTT; cdr3_aa: CASSLQKLGGSGQPQHF
j_call: TRBJ1-1; clone_size: many; v_call: TRBV5-6; d_call: NA; cdr3_nt: TGTGCCAGCAGCTTGGCAACAGGAGAAGCTTTCTTT; cdr3_aa: CASSLATGEAFF
j_call: TRBJ1-2; clone_size: few; v_call: TRBV18; d_call: NA; cdr3_nt: TGTGCCAGCTCACCGCAGCCCAGCTCTAACTATGGCTACACCTTC; cdr3_aa: CASSPQPSSNYGYTF
j_call: TRBJ2-7; clone_size: many; v_call: TRBV21-1; d_call: NA; cdr3_nt: TGTGCCAGCACCCTACCAACAGGGTCACACGAGCAGTACTTC; cdr3_aa: CASTLPTGSHEQYF
j_call: TRBJ2-7; clone_size: NA; v_call: TRBV5-6; d_call: NA; cdr3_nt: TGTGCCAGCAGCTTGCTCAGGGGTAACGAGCAGTACTTC; cdr3_aa: CASSLLRGNEQYF
j_call: TRBJ2-7; clone_size: many; v_call: TRBV28; d_call: TRBD1; cdr3_nt: TGTGCCAGCAGTCCGGGGACAGGCAACGAGCAGTACTTC; cdr3_aa: CASSPGTGNEQYF
j_call: TRBJ2-7; clone_size: NA; v_call: TRBV6-1; d_call: TRBD2; cdr3_nt: TGTGCCAGCAGTGAATTACGGCGGGAGATGGGCCGGGTCCTCTACGAGCAGTACTTC; cdr3_aa: CASSELRREMGRVLYEQYF
j_call: TRBJ1-3; clone_size: many; v_call: TRBV10-3; d_call: NA; cdr3_nt: TGTGCCATCAAGGAGGGAACTGGAAACACCATATATTTT; cdr3_aa: CAIKEGTGNTIYF
j_call: TRBJ2-3; clone_size: many; v_call: TRBV10-3; d_call: NA; cdr3_nt: TGTGCCATCAGTGAGTCGACAGGCACAGATACGCAGTATTTT; cdr3_aa: CAISESTGTDTQYF
j_call: TRBJ1-2; clone_size: few; v_call: TRBV15; d_call: NA; cdr3_nt: TGTGCCACCAGCAGAGAGGCCGGCCAGAGTCCCTATGGCTACACCTTC; cdr3_aa: CATSREAGQSPYGYTF
j_call: TRBJ2-1; clone_size: NA; v_call: TRBV7-9; d_call: NA; cdr3_nt: TGTGCCAGCAGCCGTTCGATGTTATCGGGGTTCTTC; cdr3_aa: CASSRSMLSGFF
j_call: TRBJ1-4; clone_size: many; v_call: TRBV18; d_call: NA; cdr3_nt: TGTGCCAGCTCACCGGGCGCAACTAATGAAAAACTGTTTTTT; cdr3_aa: CASSPGATNEKLFF
j_call: TRBJ2-2; clone_size: NA; v_call: TRBV29-1; d_call: TRBD2; cdr3_nt: TGCAGCGCGGGGACTAGTGTCGGCACCGGGGAGCTGTTTTTT; cdr3_aa: CSAGTSVGTGELFF
j_call: TRBJ2-7; clone_size: NA; v_call: TRBV27; d_call: NA; cdr3_nt: TGTGCCAGCAGTCTCCTATCAGGGACTCTCCGCGAGCAGTACTTC; cdr3_aa: CASSLLSGTLREQYF
j_call: TRBJ2-5; clone_size: many; v_call: TRBV10-3; d_call: TRBD1; cdr3_nt: TGTGCCATCAGTGACACAGGGGAGAAGCGAGAGACCCAGTACTTC; cdr3_aa: CAISDTGEKRETQYF
j_call: TRBJ1-1; clone_size: many; v_call: TRBV12-3/TRBV12-4; d_call: NA; cdr3_nt: TGTGCCAGCAGTTATCTTGACAGGAACACTGAAGCTTTCTTT; cdr3_aa: CASSYLDRNTEAFF
j_call: TRBJ2-7; clone_size: many; v_call: TRBV13; d_call: TRBD2; cdr3_nt: TGTGCCAGCAGCTTAGGGGGCGCCGGGAGGGGCTACGAGCAGTACTTC; cdr3_aa: CASSLGGAGRGYEQYF